This T cell receptor beta chain was recovered during a study of naive and memory T cell subsets. Only a few counts were recorded for this clonotype. The CDR3 has 15 residues. Per germline, CDR1 SNHLY and CDR2 FYNNEI. V lost 2 bases and J lost 3, with 11 bases in between. A UMI-containing oligonucleotide was joined by 3' ligation to the TCR cDNA template. Ligated cDNA underwent four rounds of PCR with nested alpha and beta constant region primers and SP2. MiXCR, run by TCRdb on the 5' RACE reads, gives a single entry per CDR3 protein. The table lists 55,000 to 70,000 distinct CDR3 sequences, 7% to 8.5% of them singletons, with 9% to 10% in the top ten.

V is TRBV2 and J is TRBJ1-5; D is perhaps TRBD1 (5 bases). This clonotype originated in a male donor in good health. This CDR3 reads CASSEWGSPNQPQHF. CDR3 nucleotide sequence: TGTGCCAGCAGTGAATGGGGCAGCCCCAATCAGCCCCAGCATTTT.